This T cell receptor beta chain was recorded in a study of patients and donors after allogeneic stem cell transplantation. Germline assignment: CDR1 DFQATT and CDR2 SNEGSKA (reference sequence). The CDR3 has 14 amino acids. After removal of 6 bases from V and 6 bases from J, the junction contained 14 bases not matched to a gene. Via MiXCR, TCRdb re-called the RT-PCR reads, giving one row per CDR3 protein. The sample lists about 400,000 distinct CDR3 sequences, approximately 16% seen once, with less than 8% in the top ten. The origin of this receptor is a human donor who was either an allogeneic HSCT recipient or a stem cell or donor lymphocyte infusion donor (not recorded which). It is not recorded whose cells these are; they may come from a transplant donor. The rearrangement joins TRBV20-1 to TRBJ2-7, with TRBD1 matching over 7 bases. The sequenced sample consisted of blood, either unsorted or a sorted T cell fraction (not recorded which). The CDR3 DNA sequence: TGCAGTGCCCACGAACAGGGGAATAGCCGCGAGCAGTACTTC. Amino acid sequence: CSAHEQGNSREQYF.